This T cell receptor (beta chain) was found in a study of blood T cell repertoires in COVID-19. This CDR3 is built from 13 residues. V was pared by 6 bases and J by 5 bases, with 5 bases of the junction left unmatched. Germline-derived CDR1 and CDR2 are SGHNT and YENEEA. The table came from immunoSEQ multiplex PCR; TCRdb's copy has only in-frame clones and leaves some out. The sample lists about 130,000 clones; approximately 85% were seen once. This chain links TRBV11-3 with TRBJ2-7; 9 bases are shared with TRBD1. The receptor's source is a human donor in a cohort sampled during active COVID-19. The sample consisted of peripheral blood. The CDR3 is CASSKTGGHEQYF. The CDR3 DNA reads as TGTGCCAGCAGTAAGACAGGGGGGCACGAGCAGTACTTC.